The next 14 T cell receptor beta chains were all read from a single sample in a study of T cells in Graves' hyperthyroidism and ophthalmopathy. Amplification of TCR beta CDR3 regions used RNA as the template. A first-round RT-PCR of the TCR CDR3 used the HTBI primer set. In TCRdb, the multiplex PCR reads were re-called with MiXCR into one record per CDR3 protein. The sample holds roughly 640,000 distinct CDR3 sequences, approximately 15% seen once. Sequencing input: blood. The receptors were sampled from a woman aged 40 to 50 with Graves' ophthalmopathy.

This clonotype was counted a few times. This CDR3 is CAISESTNPGNTGELFF. CDR3 DNA: TGTGCCATCAGTGAGTCGACTAATCCAGGGAACACCGGGGAGCTGTTTTTT. The chain uses TRBV10-3 and TRBJ2-2; a possible D gene is TRBD2 (5 bases). V lost 0 bases, J lost 1 base, and 12 bases lay in between. The CDR3 has 17 residues. Germline CDR1 and CDR2: ENHRY and SYGVKD.

This clonotype was recorded at least ten times. This chain connects TRBV28 to TRBJ2-7, with D possibly matching TRBD2 (5 bases). The V end lost 4 bases, the J end lost 0 bases, and 13 bases lay between the germline ends. The germline V gene encodes CDR1 MDHEN and CDR2 SYDVKM. This CDR3 contains 15 residues. Here the CDR3 DNA reads TGTGCCAGCAGTTCAAGGGCGGGTGGCTCCTACGAGCAGTACTTC. Its translation is CASSSRAGGSYEQYF.

At least ten counts were recorded for this clonotype. The chain carries TRBV2 and TRBJ1-1, with unresolved D. CDR1 is SNHLY and CDR2 is FYNNEI in the germline V gene. The CDR3 has 13 amino acids. V lost 2 bases and J lost 12, with 16 bases in between. As DNA, the CDR3 is TGTGCCAGCAGTGAAACGGAAGGCGGCAACCCTTTCTTT. Its protein product is CASSETEGGNPFF.

As to this clonotype: The conserved final phenylalanine or tryptophan is absent from the CDR3, which likely points to a read error. This chain links TRBV11-2 with TRBJ1-2; the D is unclear. Deletions cut 1 base from V and 5 bases from J, with 5 bases between. The germline gives CDR1 SGHAT, CDR2 FQNNGV. The length of the CDR3 is 12 residues. The CDR3 spells CASSLASYGYTL. The DNA of the CDR3 is TGTGCCAGCAGCTTAGCCAGTTATGGCTACACCCTC.

The rearrangement uses TRBV18 and TRBJ2-3, with D possibly matching TRBD1 (6 bases). Germline CDR1 KGHSH, CDR2 LQKENI. The CDR3 runs 14 residues. The ends were cut back, 2 bases at V and 5 bases at J, with 11 bases in the middle. Written as DNA, the CDR3 is TGTGCCAGCTCACCAACAGGGTTTCTAGATACGCAGTATTTT. This codes for CASSPTGFLDTQYF.

This clonotype was recorded many times. This chain uses TRBV7-3 with TRBJ2-1; 9 bases are a match to TRBD1. Germline V gene sequence: CDR1 SGHTA, CDR2 FQGTGA. This CDR3 contains 15 residues. The ends lost 5 bases at V and 2 bases at J; junction bases unmatched: 4. The CDR3 DNA reads as TGTGCCAGCAGCCCCAGACAGGGGGCCTACAATGAGCAGTTCTTC. Translated: CASSPRQGAYNEQFF.

This chain joins TRBV6-1 and TRBJ2-2, with 12 positions matching TRBD2. There are 15 residues in the CDR3. The V gene end was trimmed by 6 bases and the J gene end by 6 bases; junction bases not matched to a gene: 5. Germline CDR1 and CDR2: MNHNS and SASEGT. The CDR3 nucleotides are TGTGCCAGCAGCTCGGCTAGCGGGGGGGCCGGGGAGCTGTTTTTT. It translates to CASSSASGGAGELFF.

Comments on this clonotype: The CDR3 does not close with the conserved phenylalanine or tryptophan, likely indicating a read error. The V and J genes are TRBV12-3 or TRBV12-4 and TRBJ1-6, with D possibly matching TRBD1 (6 bases). V lost 8 bases and J 6 bases, leaving 14 bases between the germline ends. This CDR3 has 14 amino acids. CDR3 residues: CASGGGAPNSPLHL. The CDR3 nucleotides are TGTGCCAGCGGCGGGGGCGCTCCTAATTCACCCCTCCACCTT.

The chain joins TRBV27 to TRBJ1-5; D possibly corresponds to TRBD1 (6 bases). From germline, CDR1 is MNHEY and CDR2 SMNVEV (reference sequence). The CDR3 consists of 15 residues. V lost 4 bases and J lost 3, with 13 bases in between. This chain's CDR3 is CASSSLPGDNQPQHF. The CDR3 coding sequence is TGTGCCAGCAGTTCCCTTCCAGGGGACAATCAGCCCCAGCATTTT.

J is TRBJ1-2 and V is TRBV19; D remains unclear. This CDR3 has 13 residues. The germline CDR1 and CDR2 sequences are LNHDA and SQIVND (reference sequence). V lost 4 bases, J lost 6 bases, and 12 bases lay in between. DNA of the CDR3: TGTGCCAGTAGTAGCCCCAGGCCCAATGGCTACACCTTC. This encodes CASSSPRPNGYTF.

In this sample, this clonotype turned up many times. This chain links TRBV28 with TRBJ2-4; possibly TRBD2 for D (6 bases). V lost 3 bases and J 5 bases, leaving 11 bases between the germline ends. This CDR3 is 14 amino acids long. The germline gives CDR1 MDHEN, CDR2 SYDVKM. CDR3 sequence reads: CASSLGTDENIQYF. In DNA, the CDR3 is TGTGCCAGCAGTTTGGGGACTGATGAAAACATTCAGTACTTC.

This clonotype has a count of ten or more. The V call is TRBV20-1, the J call TRBJ1-5, with 10 nucleotides matching TRBD1. The V segment lost 8 bases and the J segment 5 bases; nucleotides outside the gene matches: 9. The germline V gene has CDR1 DFQATT and CDR2 SNEGSKA (reference sequence). The CDR3 consists of 14 residues. The CDR3 nucleotides read TGCAGTACGAAAACCGGGACAGGGGATCAGCCCCAGCATTTT. This encodes CSTKTGTGDQPQHF.

The J gene is TRBJ2-6, the V gene TRBV6-1; D might be TRBD1 (6 bases). The CDR3 is 19 amino acids. CDR1 is MNHNS and CDR2 is SASEGT in the germline V gene. V lost 5 bases and J lost 0, with 20 bases in between. The CDR3 loop reads CASSPLLPTGSSGANVLTF. The CDR3 nucleotides are TGTGCCAGCAGTCCCCTACTCCCGACAGGAAGCTCTGGGGCCAACGTCCTGACTTTC.

On this clonotype itself: A much larger clone lies a single base off, so this may be a read error. V is TRBV20-1 and J is TRBJ2-5, with D perhaps matching TRBD1 (6 bases). CDR1 is DFQATT, CDR2 SNEGSKA, per germline (reference sequence). This CDR3 comprises 13 residues. CDR3 in amino acids: CSAAVGGQEAQYF. In nucleotides, the CDR3 is TGCAGTGCTGCGGTTGGGGGCCAAGAGGCCCAGTACTTC.